This T cell receptor beta chain was observed in a study of T cells in Graves' hyperthyroidism and ophthalmopathy (dated by TCRdb to 2018 to 2020). In the study overall: Peripheral blood was collected at initial diagnosis, before any treatment. The paper describes TCR Vbeta CDR3 sequencing of some 130 peripheral blood samples, made up of 43 ophthalmopathy patients, more than 70 hyperthyroidism patients and 17 progressor patients. Thyroid tissue and blood T-cell repertoires from roughly six Graves' hyperthyroidism patients were also compared in the study. To identify TCR V-J signatures that set the groups apart, the researchers used a discovery cohort of more than 95 patients, made up of around 40 with Graves' ophthalmopathy and some 58 with stable Graves' hyperthyroidism. For training and testing, the 100 or so patients in the discovery cohort were randomly divided in a 7:3 ratio. Prospective prediction of ophthalmopathy was tested in an independent validation cohort of approximately 18 hyperthyroidism patients and approximately 17 patients who later progressed to ophthalmopathy. After blood sampling, hyperthyroidism patients were treated with methimazole at a starting dose of 30 mg daily, and ophthalmopathy patients were treated with high-dose intravenous methylprednisolone.

On the study overall, not on this receptor specifically: A model built on a 13 V-J signature distinguished ophthalmopathy from stable hyperthyroidism, reaching roughly 88% sensitivity and under 84% specificity in cross-validation and 80%/75% in testing. Blood samples also contained most of the expanded thyroid clonotypes (frequency above 0.001), which suggests that blood repertoires may reflect thyroid immune responses. No statistical method was used to fix the sample size in advance, and group allocation was not hidden from the investigators. During validation, the model predicted progression to ophthalmopathy a median of approximately 6 months ahead of onset, with approximately 70% sensitivity and roughly 72% specificity.

Worth noting for this clonotype: There is no known antigen for this receptor. Base qualities are missing; no much larger clone stands one base away.

TCR beta CDR3 regions were amplified from RNA transcripts. A first-round RT-PCR of the TCR CDR3 used the HTBI primer set with the Qiagen OneStep RT-PCR kit. A second multiplex PCR round built the libraries, followed by size selection and purification. Paired-end sequencing of the libraries was performed with 100 bp reads on an Illumina HiSeq2000. The study's processing was this. SOAPnuke was used to process the raw data, with reads discarded if the reads contained adapters or uncalled bases, had a mean Phred below 15, or lacked an exact constant-primer or identifier match. High-quality paired reads were merged with COPE v1.2.5, and unique nucleotide sequences were defined as clonotypes. Clonotypes were aligned to IMGT TRBV, TRBD and TRBJ reference segments using MiTCR v1.1. The analysis was restricted to V-J combinations with a frequency above 0.0001, which together covered 99% to 99.2% of the repertoires. The TCS score was defined as the ratio of F50 (clonal expansion) to E x V (chaos), calculated using BLOSUM62-based TCRdist between CDR3 peptides within each V-J. Welch's t-statistics and random forest reduced 500 to 650 V-J features to under 15, which were used in a naive Bayes classifier (R e1071). TCRdb reran the public reads through fastp at Q25 and MiXCR, keeping productive beta chains. CDR3 protein sequences are deduplicated, and each keeps its most common genes and DNA. Clone size and V and J calls follow TCRdb, not the original study. In this sample the table shows about 480,000 distinct CDR3 sequences, around 22% of which occur a single time. The ten largest make up 10% to 12% of the sample.

In the ophthalmopathy patients, disease was moderately to severely active, with a Clinical Activity Score of 3 or more, a NOSPECS grade of 4 or more, and a duration of less than 3 months. Patients with uncontrolled infections, other autoimmune diseases, pregnancy or lactation were excluded. Diagnoses were established on the basis of clinical symptoms, serum thyroxine and TRAb, thyroid ultrasound, and orbital computed tomography. PBMCs were isolated from 10 ml of fresh peripheral blood by Ficoll-Paque density gradient centrifugation. Total RNA was extracted using Trizol reagent, and RNA quality was assessed on an Agilent 2100 Bioanalyzer. The CDR3 runs 14 amino acids, cysteine and phenylalanine included. The retained sequence is limited to the CDR3, 42 bases, with the frame set at the first base. V trim: 7 bases; J trim: 5 bases; unmatched bases: 5. In the germline V gene (reference sequence), CDR1 corresponds to LNHDA and CDR2 to SQIVND.

This receptor was taken from a woman aged 30 to 39 with Graves' ophthalmopathy. The specimen was blood. This chain is built from TRBV19 and TRBJ2-7; 13 middle bases align to TRBD2. For the CDR3, the sequence is CASKRTSGRDEQYF. The DNA sequence is given as TGTGCCAGTAAACGGACTAGCGGGAGAGACGAGCAGTACTTC.